This is a list of T cell receptor beta chains from one sample in a study of CD8 T cells in Susac syndrome. TCRdb re-called the immunoSEQ multiplex PCR reads with MiXCR, one entry per CDR3 protein. Of under 200,000 distinct CDR3 sequences in the sample, over 75% are singletons; the top ten hold around 0.079%. The sequencing sample was made of CD4+ T cells from PBMCs. The receptors stem from a human donor with Susac syndrome. Each CDR3 is given with its conserved first and last residue. The D gene is left open where the match is weak. The listing skips clone size in some rows; elsewhere it reads once, few, many or a size class.

size	V	J	D	DNA	CDR3
-	TRBV20-1	TRBJ2-7	-	TGCAGTGCTAGTCGAAGGGGTTCGATGTTAGAGCAGTACTTC	CSASRRGSMLEQYF
-	TRBV2	TRBJ1-1	-	TGTGCCAGCAGTGAACAGGAGGTGGGCACTGAAGCTTTCTTT	CASSEQEVGTEAFF
-	TRBV3-1	TRBJ1-4	-	TGTGCCAGCAGCCAATCACCAATAACTAATGAAAAACTGTTTTTT	CASSQSPITNEKLFF
-	TRBV10-2	TRBJ2-3	-	TGCGCCAGCAGTGATCGACAGCCTAATACGCAGTATTTT	CASSDRQPNTQYF
-	TRBV12-3/TRBV12-4	TRBJ1-3	-	TGTGCCAGCAGTGCCCTAAACAGGGTAATTGGAAACACCATATATTTT	CASSALNRVIGNTIYF
-	TRBV2	TRBJ2-2	TRBD2	TGTGCCAGCAGAGGACTAGCGGGTGGCGGGGAGCTGTTTTTT	CASRGLAGGGELFF
-	TRBV19	TRBJ1-6	-	TGTGCCAGTAGTCGGGTAGGAGCTTTGGTTGGTTCACCCCTCCACTTT	CASSRVGALVGSPLHF
-	TRBV9	TRBJ2-3	TRBD2	TGTGCCAGCAGCGCCCTAGCGGGATCTAGCACAGATACGCAGTATTTT	CASSALAGSSTDTQYF
-	TRBV4-1	TRBJ2-7	-	TGCGCCAGCAGCCAAGTTCATTCAGGGCCCTACGAGCAGTACTTC	CASSQVHSGPYEQYF
-	TRBV9	TRBJ1-1	-	TGTGCCAGCAGCGTAGGGGCCAGGGTGGACACTGAAGCTTTCTTT	CASSVGARVDTEAFF
-	TRBV5-1	TRBJ1-1	-	TGCGCCAGCAGCTTGGAGGATTCGAGGGTAGGAGCTTTCTTT	CASSLEDSRVGAFF
-	TRBV2	TRBJ2-1	TRBD2	TGTGCCAGCCAGTTCAGCGGGAGAGGGGATGAGCAGTTCTTC	CASQFSGRGDEQFF
-	TRBV13	TRBJ2-1	TRBD1	TGTGCCAGCAGCCAGGGGGCTATCATCAATGAGCAGTTCTTC	CASSQGAIINEQFF
once	TRBV2	TRBJ2-3	-	TGTGCCAGCAGTGAATTAGGTACGCAGTATTTT	CASSELGTQYF
-	TRBV7-6	TRBJ2-3	TRBD2	TGTGCCAGCAGCTTAGGGGGAGCTAGCGGGGGCACAGATACGCAGTATTTT	CASSLGGASGGTDTQYF
-	TRBV7-9	TRBJ2-3	TRBD1	TGTGCCAGCAGCTTAAACAGGGGATTAAGCACAGATACGCAGTATTTT	CASSLNRGLSTDTQYF
few	TRBV18	TRBJ2-7	-	TGTGCCAGCTCACCAGGACTCGGCTACGAGCAGTACTTC	CASSPGLGYEQYF
-	TRBV7-9	TRBJ1-4	-	TGTGCCAGCAGCTTACGGACGGAGGATGAAAAACTGTTTTTT	CASSLRTEDEKLFF
-	TRBV28	TRBJ2-3	TRBD1	TGTGCCAGCAGCCACGGACAGGGGGCATCAGATACGCAGTATTTT	CASSHGQGASDTQYF
-	TRBV12-3/TRBV12-4	TRBJ2-5	TRBD2	TGTGCCAGCAGTTTTGGAGCGGGGGGGCCTCTGGAGACCCAGTACTTC	CASSFGAGGPLETQYF
-	TRBV6-5	TRBJ1-1	-	TGTGCCAGCAGTTTATACAGTTTCACTGAAGCTTTCTTT	CASSLYSFTEAFF
-	TRBV6-1	TRBJ2-3	-	TGTGCCAGCAGTGAAGACACAGATACGCAGTATTTT	CASSEDTDTQYF
-	TRBV9	TRBJ2-1	TRBD2	TGTGCCAGCAGCGTAAAGCGACTAGCCGGGAATGAGCAGTTCTTC	CASSVKRLAGNEQFF
-	TRBV19	TRBJ2-7	TRBD2	TGTGCCAGTAGTCTACGGACTAGCGGGAGGTACGAGCAGTACTTC	CASSLRTSGRYEQYF
-	TRBV20-1	TRBJ2-2	TRBD1	TGCAGTGCACAGGGCAAGGGGGCATCCGGGGAGCTGTTTTTT	CSAQGKGASGELFF
-	TRBV20-1	TRBJ2-2	TRBD2	TGCAGTGCTAGAGTCTCCGGGAGGGCCGAGACCGGGGAGCTGTTTTTT	CSARVSGRAETGELFF
-	TRBV20-1	TRBJ2-4	-	TGCAGTGCTCGGTTGAAATCCAAAAACATTCAGTACTTC	CSARLKSKNIQYF
-	TRBV18	TRBJ2-7	-	TGTGCCAGCTCACCTCGGACTCGTTACGAGCAGTACTTC	CASSPRTRYEQYF
once	TRBV24-1	TRBJ1-6	TRBD1	TGTGCCACCAGTGAACCTACAGGGGATGATTCACCCCTCCACTTT	CATSEPTGDDSPLHF
-	TRBV14	TRBJ2-1	-	TGTGCCAGCAGCCAAAGGGACGGGTTCCTGGTCGATGAGCAGTTCTTC	CASSQRDGFLVDEQFF
-	TRBV12-3/TRBV12-4	TRBJ1-1	-	TGTGCCAGCAGTTTTATGGACGGTCTTGAAGCTTTCTTT	CASSFMDGLEAFF
-	TRBV7-2	TRBJ2-5	-	TGTGCCAGCAGCTTAATGAAAGAGACCCAGTACTTC	CASSLMKETQYF
-	TRBV7-2	TRBJ1-1	-	TGTGCCAGCAGCTTTGTGGGGGGTAACACTGAAGCTTTCTTT	CASSFVGGNTEAFF
-	TRBV6-1	TRBJ1-5	-	TGTGCCAGCAGTAGGAATAGCAATCAGCCCCAGCATTTT	CASSRNSNQPQHF
-	TRBV20-1	TRBJ2-2	TRBD2	TGCAGTGCTACTAGTACTAGCGGGGGTAACACCGGGGAGCTGTTTTTT	CSATSTSGGNTGELFF
-	TRBV6-1	TRBJ2-7	-	TGTGCCAGCAGTGGCCTCCACCCAGGGATCTACGAGCAGTACTTC	CASSGLHPGIYEQYF
-	TRBV6-1	TRBJ2-7	TRBD1	TGTGCCAGCAGTGATCGGGCGTACTGGGACAGACTACGTAACGAGCAGTACTTC	CASSDRAYWDRLRNEQYF
once	TRBV20-1	TRBJ2-5	-	TGCAGTGCTAGGGGGTCAGTCCAAGAGACCCAGTACTTC	CSARGSVQETQYF
-	TRBV15	TRBJ1-1	-	TGTGCCACCAGCAGAGATAGGGGAGATGGAGCTTTCTTT	CATSRDRGDGAFF
-	TRBV5-1	TRBJ2-5	-	TGCGCCAGCAGCTTTGAGTTCGGCAGGCGGGAGACCCAGTACTTC	CASSFEFGRRETQYF
once	TRBV4-1	TRBJ1-2	TRBD1	TGCGCCAGCAGCCAAGAACAGGGGTTGTACTATGGCTACACCTTC	CASSQEQGLYYGYTF